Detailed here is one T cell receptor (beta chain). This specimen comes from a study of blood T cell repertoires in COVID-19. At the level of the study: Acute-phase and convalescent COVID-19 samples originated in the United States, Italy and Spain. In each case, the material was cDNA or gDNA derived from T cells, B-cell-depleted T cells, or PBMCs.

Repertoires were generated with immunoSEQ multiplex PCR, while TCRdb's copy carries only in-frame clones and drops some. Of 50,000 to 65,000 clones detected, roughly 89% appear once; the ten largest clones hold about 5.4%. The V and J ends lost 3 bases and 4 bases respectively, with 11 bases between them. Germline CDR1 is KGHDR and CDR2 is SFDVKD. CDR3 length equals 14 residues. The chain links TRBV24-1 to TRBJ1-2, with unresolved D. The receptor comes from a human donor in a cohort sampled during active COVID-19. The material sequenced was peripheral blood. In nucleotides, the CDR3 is TGTGCCACCAGTGATAGGACGGGGAGCTATGGCTACACCTTC. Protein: CATSDRTGSYGYTF.